This T cell receptor beta chain stems from a study of post-analysis software for immune sequencing data. The overall study: The study covered relapsing-remitting, secondary progressive and progressive-relapsing courses of multiple sclerosis.

Germline CDR1 reads SGHRS; CDR2 reads YFSETQ. V was trimmed by 4 bases and J by 4 bases, leaving 14 bases between them. The CDR3 runs 14 residues. Note on this clonotype: Its target is not known.

Unique molecular identifiers were built into the TCR beta cDNA libraries. Input amounts of roughly 0.85 to 10 million T cells were used. These gave roughly 500,000 cDNA molecules, so each molecule approximated one T cell. From the PCR reads, TCRdb called clonotypes with MiXCR, one entry per CDR3 protein. This sample has hundreds of thousands of distinct CDR3 sequences; around 60% occur once, and the top ten carry approximately 10%. Findings and caveats of the study: Roughly 5 TRBV segments (TRBV5-6, TRBV5-1 and TRBV20-1 among them) occurred more frequently in patients than in controls. F-measure co-clustering was strong for batch-matched samples. Compared with controls, patients showed significantly lower normalized Chao1 diversity.

The chain uses TRBV5-1 and TRBJ2-5; D perhaps matches TRBD1 (6 bases). Sequencing input: blood. This clonotype was sampled from a girl aged 2 to 9 with multiple sclerosis. CDR3 protein: CASSPTGLAETQYF. The CDR3 DNA follows: TGCGCCAGCAGCCCAACAGGGTTGGCAGAGACCCAGTACTTC.